These 21 T cell receptor beta chains were sequenced from one sample in a study of shared T cell receptors in the human thymus. Sequencing was performed with immunoSEQ multiplex PCR; in TCRdb, only in-frame clones are kept and a portion is missing. The sample shows hundreds of thousands of clones, approximately 95% of them seen only once. The specimen was thymocytes. Receptors originate from a human donor.

This sequence joins TRBV30 and TRBJ2-1, with no clear D. The V gene lost 2 bases and the J gene lost 4 bases, with 9 bases spanning the gap. CDR1 and CDR2 from the germline V gene are GTSNPN and SVGIG (reference sequence). CDR3 length: 13 residues. Written as DNA, the CDR3 is TGTGCCTGGAGTCCTCAAATTTACAATGAGCAGTTCTTC. Protein sequence: CAWSPQIYNEQFF.

The chain links TRBV28 to TRBJ2-3; D is unclear. The CDR3 loop spans 16 amino acids. In germline, CDR1 is MDHEN, CDR2 SYDVKM. Trimming pared 3 bases from V and 2 bases from J, leaving 15 bases between. The CDR3 DNA reads as TGTGCCAGCAGTTTCTCATCCCCTGGGCCCACAGATACGCAGTATTTT. It is translated as CASSFSSPGPTDTQYF.

This clone was seen just once. The genes are TRBV6-6 and TRBJ2-1; 8 bases are a match to TRBD1. V was clipped by 5 bases and J by 6 bases; unmatched bases: 9. Germline CDR1 reads MNHNY; CDR2 reads SVGAGI (reference sequence). There are 15 residues in the CDR3. CDR3 amino acids: CASSQDREVSNEQFF. The CDR3 bases are TGTGCCAGCAGTCAGGACAGGGAAGTGAGCAATGAGCAGTTCTTC.

V gene TRBV28 combines with J gene TRBJ1-2; D is possibly TRBD1 (6 bases). Trimming shortened V by 7 bases and J by 4 bases, and 13 bases separated the two germline ends. The CDR3 length is 13 residues. Germline CDR1 MDHEN, CDR2 SYDVKM. This CDR3 reads CASTGQGLYGYTF. The DNA for the CDR3 is TGTGCCAGCACGGGGCAGGGGCTCTATGGCTACACCTTC.

The chain uses TRBV28 and TRBJ1-1; D is ambiguous. The CDR3 is 13 amino acids. Germline assignment: CDR1 MDHEN and CDR2 SYDVKM. The V and J ends lost 6 bases and 3 bases respectively, with 11 bases between them. The CDR3 nucleotides are TGTGCCAGCAGCACGGGATCAGACACTGAAGCTTTCTTT. Its translation: CASSTGSDTEAFF.

The chain joins TRBV27 to TRBJ1-5, with TRBD1 matching over 7 bases. In germline, CDR1 is MNHEY, CDR2 SMNVEV (reference sequence). V lost 5 bases to trimming and J lost 4 bases; unmatched junction nucleotides: 11. CDR3 length: 16 amino acids. The DNA of the CDR3 is TGTGCCAGCAGTCAAACACAGGGGAGAGGGAATCAGCCCCAGCATTTT. Protein product: CASSQTQGRGNQPQHF.

V and J are TRBV27 and TRBJ2-7; TRBD2 aligns across 7 bases. The junction had 12 bases not matched to a gene; V was cut back by 4 bases and J by 6 bases. This CDR3 spans 15 amino acids. Germline values: CDR1 MNHEY, CDR2 SMNVEV (reference sequence). CDR3 in amino acids: CASSSGGGALSEQYF. The CDR3 nucleotides are TGTGCCAGCAGTTCTGGGGGAGGGGCCCTAAGCGAGCAGTACTTC.

This chain uses TRBV9 with TRBJ2-3; the D call may be TRBD1 or TRBD2 (5 bases each). Trimming removed 3 bases from V and 5 bases from J, with 13 bases in between. Germline loops: CDR1 SGDLS, CDR2 YYNGEE. This CDR3 has 14 residues. The DNA of the CDR3 is TGTGCCAGCAGCGCTCCCGGGGCGGGAGATACGCAGTATTTT. Amino acid sequence: CASSAPGAGDTQYF.

This clone appeared once. The gene calls are TRBV6-4 and TRBJ2-6, with 9 bases aligning to TRBD1. V lost 6 bases, J lost 0 bases, and 9 bases stayed unmatched. CDR3 length: 18 amino acids. The germline gives CDR1 MRHNA, CDR2 SNTAGT. CDR3 DNA: TGTGCCAGCAGCGCCCAGACAGGGGGGGGCTCTGGGGCCAACGTCCTGACTTTC. Amino acids: CASSAQTGGGSGANVLTF.

The chain is built from TRBV23-1 and TRBJ1-2, with TRBD1 identical over 8 bases. TRBV23-1 is sorted into the ORF group, with uncertain function. After removal of 3 bases from V and 2 bases from J, the junction contained 11 bases not matched to a gene. CDR3 length: 17 amino acids. The CDR3 here is CASSQGQGARCNYGYTF. CDR3 sequence (DNA): TGCGCCAGCAGTCAGGGGCAGGGGGCGCGATGCAACTATGGCTACACCTTC.

In DNA, the CDR3 is TGTGCCAGCAGTTTAAGGGGGCTGGGTACTGAAGCTTTCTTT. As protein: CASSLRGLGTEAFF. The V gene is TRBV28, the J gene TRBJ1-1, with TRBD1 matching over 7 bases. The V gene's germline CDR1 is MDHEN and CDR2 SYDVKM. The CDR3 extends over 14 amino acids. The V and J ends lost 2 bases and 5 bases, in that order; junction bases with no gene match: 5.

CDR3 protein: CAGRQGTTRGEQYF. For the CDR3, the DNA is TGTGCCGGGCGACAGGGTACGACTAGGGGGGAGCAGTACTTC. The J gene is TRBJ2-7, the V gene TRBV28; D is possibly TRBD1 (7 bases). Trimming removed 11 bases from V and 7 bases from J, with 24 bases in between. The CDR3 consists of 14 residues. Germline V lookup: CDR1 MDHEN, CDR2 SYDVKM.

CDR3 DNA: TGTGCCAGTAGTATGGACAGGGCGAACACCGGGGAGCTGTTTTTT. It encodes CASSMDRANTGELFF. The chain carries TRBV19 and TRBJ2-2; 8 bases are shared with TRBD1. The germline CDR1 and CDR2 sequences are LNHDA and SQIVND (reference sequence). The J segment lost 0 bases and the V segment lost 3 bases, leaving 0 bases of the junction unmatched. This CDR3 comprises 15 residues.

This chain links TRBV27 with TRBJ2-7; no clear D gene. This CDR3 has 13 amino acids. Trimming stripped 4 bases from V and 0 bases from J, with 7 bases between. Germline-derived CDR1 and CDR2 are MNHEY and SMNVEV (reference sequence). The CDR3 region is CASSYPGSYEQYF. The CDR3 DNA reads TGTGCCAGCAGTTACCCCGGCTCCTACGAGCAGTACTTC.

The rearrangement uses TRBV5-5 and TRBJ2-7, with a weak D call TRBD2 (5 bases). The V and J ends lost 3 bases and 3 bases respectively, with 16 bases between them. The germline V gene has CDR1 SGHKS and CDR2 YYEKEE (reference sequence). CDR3 length equals 15 residues. Here the CDR3 reads CASSSPSQRNYEQYF. The CDR3 DNA reads TGTGCCAGCAGCTCACCCTCCCAGCGGAACTACGAGCAGTACTTC.

A single count supports this clone. This chain connects TRBV5-1 to TRBJ2-5; D may correspond to TRBD1 or TRBD2 (6 bases each). Per the germline V gene, CDR1 is SGHRS and CDR2 is YFSETQ. This CDR3 has 15 amino acids. V shed 3 bases and J shed 4 bases, with 16 bases lying between them. The CDR3 coding sequence is TGCGCCAGCAGCTGGGGACAAATTAGCGGAGAGACCCAGTACTTC. It translates to CASSWGQISGETQYF.

J is TRBJ2-7 and V is TRBV7-3; D is unresolved. This CDR3 region has 14 residues. Between the trimmed V and J ends, which lost 2 bases and 6 bases, there was a span of 14 bases. Germline CDR1 reads SGHTA; CDR2 reads FQGTGA. The CDR3 DNA follows: TGTGCCAGCAGCTTATGGGCCCCCTGGGGCGAGCAGTACTTC. As protein: CASSLWAPWGEQYF.

This clone was seen once. V gene TRBV28 combines with J gene TRBJ1-3, with D perhaps TRBD1 (5 bases). V was shortened by 9 bases and J by 4 bases, with 7 bases between the two germline ends. The CDR3 consists of 11 residues. CDR1 MDHEN and CDR2 SYDVKM come from the germline V gene. The CDR3 loop is CASNRGNTIYF. The CDR3 coding sequence is TGTGCCAGTAACAGGGGAAACACCATATATTTT.

The chain carries TRBV27 and TRBJ1-2; maybe TRBD1 (6 bases). The germline gives CDR1 MNHEY, CDR2 SMNVEV (reference sequence). This CDR3 has 13 amino acids. Trimming shortened V by 5 bases and J by 3 bases, and 10 bases separated the two germline ends. CDR3 sequence reads: CASSATGHYGYTF. The CDR3 DNA reads as TGTGCCAGCAGTGCTACAGGGCACTATGGCTACACCTTC.

V gene TRBV19 combines with J gene TRBJ2-7; 9 bases fit TRBD2. Germline assignment: CDR1 LNHDA and CDR2 SQIVND (reference sequence). J lost 5 bases, V lost 6 bases, and 11 bases had no gene match. The CDR3 has 15 residues. CDR3 protein: CASSRRLADSNEQYF. The CDR3 DNA reads as TGTGCCAGTAGCAGAAGACTAGCGGACTCGAACGAGCAGTACTTC.

The chain employs TRBV7-6 and TRBJ2-3; D possibly corresponds to TRBD2 (6 bases). Germline V gene lookup returns CDR1 SGHVS and CDR2 FNYEAQ. The germline V and J ends were trimmed by 3 bases and 4 bases, with 14 bases remaining between them. This CDR3 contains 15 residues. The chain's CDR3 is CASSLRGGGADTQYF. The CDR3 nucleotides read TGTGCCAGCAGCTTGCGTGGGGGAGGTGCAGATACGCAGTATTTT.